This entry lists 32 T cell receptor beta chains sequenced from one sample in a study of blood T cell repertoires in COVID-19. Assay: immunoSEQ multiplex PCR; the TCRdb copy retains only in-frame clones and omits some. Here the sample spans hundreds of thousands of clones, roughly 91% being singletons. The sample comprised peripheral blood. The source of these receptors is a woman younger than 45 with COVID-19, enrolled during active disease.

Turning to this clone: At one boundary the junction diverges from the germline segment, which might be a read error. The CDR3 region is CASRLGLKAGEAFF. The CDR3 nucleotides read TGTGCCAGCAGATTAGGCCTGAAGGCAGGGGAAGCTTTCTTT. The rearrangement links TRBV13 to TRBJ1-1; TRBD1 might be the D (5 bases). Germline CDR1 PRHDT, CDR2 FYEKMQ (reference sequence). This CDR3 comprises 14 residues. The whole variable domain, remainder taken from reference TRBV13 and TRBJ1-1, is AAGVIQSPRHLIKEKRETATLKCYPIPRHDTVYWYQQGPGQDPQFLISFYEKMQSDKGSIPDRFSAQQFSDYHSELNMSSLELGDSALYFCASRLGLKAGEAFFGQGTRLTVV.

The CDR3 spells CASQLTGVSVDTQYF. The CDR3 region has the DNA TGTGCCAGCCAGCTTACGGGGGTTTCTGTAGATACGCAGTATTTT. This sequence joins TRBV19 and TRBJ2-3; D possibly corresponds to TRBD2 (6 bases). The ends were cut back, 9 bases at V and 5 bases at J, with 21 bases in the middle. This CDR3 spans 15 amino acids. Germline assignment: CDR1 LNHDA and CDR2 SQIVND (reference sequence).

J is TRBJ1-5 and V is TRBV27; no definite D call. Trimming shortened V by 0 bases and J by 7 bases, and 10 bases separated the two germline ends. The CDR3 runs 14 residues. Germline loops: CDR1 MNHEY, CDR2 SMNVEV (reference sequence). DNA of the CDR3: TGTGCCAGCAGTTTATCGAGGGTTGGGCAGCCCCAGCATTTT. Its translation is CASSLSRVGQPQHF.

This chain uses TRBV7-2 with TRBJ2-1; 9 bases fit TRBD1. After removal of 4 bases from V and 9 bases from J, the junction contained 10 bases not matched to a gene. Germline V gene sequence: CDR1 SGHTA, CDR2 FQGNSA. The CDR3 contains 15 residues. The CDR3 DNA reads TGTGCCAGCAGCTCCCTCGGACAGGGGCGTGGTGAGCAGTTCTTC. It specifies CASSSLGQGRGEQFF.

The CDR3 is CASSRMKGNEQFF. In nucleotides, the CDR3 is TGTGCCAGCAGTCGTATGAAGGGGAATGAGCAGTTCTTC. The rearrangement joins TRBV6-5 to TRBJ2-1; D is possibly TRBD1 (5 bases). V gave up 5 bases and J gave up 7 bases, with 12 bases separating them. The germline V gene has CDR1 MNHEY and CDR2 SVGAGI. This CDR3 region has 13 residues.

V is TRBV9 and J is TRBJ2-7; the match to TRBD2 covers 8 bases. The CDR3 covers 15 residues. The germline CDR1 and CDR2 sequences are SGDLS and YYNGEE. The ends lost 3 bases at V and 6 bases at J; junction bases unmatched: 11. The CDR3: CASSALGGVESEQYF. CDR3 nucleotide sequence: TGTGCCAGCAGCGCCCTCGGGGGGGTAGAAAGCGAGCAGTACTTC.

The chain uses TRBV6-4 and TRBJ1-5; D call uncertain. Germline-derived CDR1 and CDR2 are MRHNA and SNTAGT. Between the trimmed V and J ends, which lost 0 bases and 5 bases, there was a span of 5 bases. The CDR3 loop spans 13 amino acids. Here the CDR3 reads CASSDSSDQPQHF. CDR3 coding DNA: TGTGCCAGCAGTGACTCCTCCGATCAGCCCCAGCATTTT.

This clone was found once. The chain joins TRBV2 to TRBJ2-5; TRBD2 aligns across 16 bases. This CDR3 has 16 amino acids. The germline gives CDR1 SNHLY, CDR2 FYNNEI. The J segment lost 5 bases and the V segment lost 6 bases, leaving 6 bases of the junction unmatched. In nucleotides, the CDR3 is TGTGCCAGCAGCGGGACTAGCGGGGGGGCGTTGGAGACCCAGTACTTC. Amino acid sequence: CASSGTSGGALETQYF.

This chain links TRBV15 with TRBJ2-7; D gene unclear. There are 15 residues in the CDR3. Trimming took 0 bases from V and 0 from J, leaving 9 bases between them. Germline V gives CDR1 LNHNV, CDR2 YYDKDF (reference sequence). CDR3 loop: CATSRDRANSYEQYF. The CDR3 DNA is TGTGCCACCAGCAGAGACCGAGCGAACTCCTACGAGCAGTACTTC.

The V gene is TRBV11-2, the J gene TRBJ2-2, with 9 bases fitting TRBD1. V shed 5 bases, J shed 1 base, and the junction held 11 bases outside the gene matches. From germline, CDR1 is SGHAT and CDR2 FQNNGV. The CDR3 is 18 amino acids. Here the CDR3 DNA reads TGTGCCAGCAGCCCCAGATGGTACAGGGGGCTGAACACCGGGGAGCTGTTTTTT. Protein sequence: CASSPRWYRGLNTGELFF.

The V gene is TRBV5-1, the J gene TRBJ2-3; 9 bases match TRBD1. This CDR3 has 15 residues. The trim removed 2 bases at V and 5 bases at J, leaving 6 bases unmatched. CDR1 and CDR2 (germline): SGHRS, YFSETQ. The CDR3 region is CASSLVTGGKDTQYF. The CDR3 DNA reads as TGCGCCAGCAGCTTAGTCACAGGGGGCAAAGATACGCAGTATTTT.

The chain uses TRBV24-1 and TRBJ2-5, with 7 bases aligning to TRBD1. CDR1 and CDR2 from the germline V gene are KGHDR and SFDVKD. This CDR3 is built from 15 residues. The junction had 8 bases not matched to a gene; V was cut back by 4 bases and J by 4 bases. The CDR3 loop is CATSDPRQGRETQYF. The CDR3 DNA reads TGTGCCACCAGTGACCCGAGACAGGGACGAGAGACCCAGTACTTC.

In DNA, the CDR3 is TGTGCCAGCAGCCTCCTAAGGGGACTCTATGGCTACACCTTC. Its protein is CASSLLRGLYGYTF. The chain carries TRBV3-1 (or the pseudogene TRBV3-2) and TRBJ1-2; the D gene is possibly TRBD1 (5 bases). The V end lost 4 bases, the J end lost 4 bases, and 13 bases lay between the germline ends. The CDR3 covers 14 residues. From germline, CDR1 is LGHDT and CDR2 YNNKEL (reference sequence).

This CDR3 is CASSQWAGEKLFF. The CDR3 DNA is TGTGCCAGCAGCCAGTGGGCGGGGGAAAAACTGTTTTTT. The chain uses TRBV3-1 (or the pseudogene TRBV3-2) and TRBJ1-4, with D unresolved. Germline CDR1 and CDR2: LGHDT and YNNKEL (reference sequence). V was trimmed by 3 bases and J by 8 bases, leaving 10 bases between them. This CDR3 has 13 residues.

The chain uses TRBV5-6 and TRBJ2-7; 7 bases are a match to TRBD1. This CDR3 contains 13 residues. Losses at the gene ends were 0 bases for V and 9 bases for J; bases not matched to a gene: 6. Germline V gives CDR1 SGHDT, CDR2 YYEEEE. The DNA for the CDR3 is TGTGCCAGCAGCTTGGGAGGGGGCCCCCGGCAGTACTTC. Encoded protein: CASSLGGGPRQYF.

J is TRBJ2-5 and V is TRBV10-3; 7 bases agree with TRBD1. This CDR3 is 18 amino acids long. Germline CDR1 is ENHRY and CDR2 is SYGVKD. The J segment lost 2 bases and the V segment lost 4 bases, leaving 16 bases of the junction unmatched. CDR3 sequence reads: CAISGETGKKVEQETQYF. DNA for the CDR3: TGTGCCATCAGTGGCGAGACAGGGAAAAAGGTAGAGCAAGAGACCCAGTACTTC.

DNA for the CDR3: TGTGCCAGTAGTATAGATCCCATCCCCGGGGAGCTGTTTTTT. It yields the protein CASSIDPIPGELFF. J is TRBJ2-2 and V is TRBV19; D not resolved. This CDR3 region has 14 residues. Trimming left V 0 bases short and J 6 bases short, with 8 bases between. In germline, CDR1 is LNHDA, CDR2 SQIVND (reference sequence).

The rearrangement joins TRBV21-1 to TRBJ1-6; the DNA was not used to check the table's D call, TRBD1. TRBV21-1 is described as a pseudogene. This CDR3 comprises 16 residues. DNA of the CDR3: TGTGCCAGCAGCGGGGGGGACAGGGACTATAATTCACCCCTCCACTTT. This encodes CASSGGDRDYNSPLHF.

CDR3 protein: CASSPFPRNTGELFF. CDR3 bases: TGTGCCAGCAGCCCCTTTCCCAGGAACACCGGGGAGCTGTTTTTT. The chain uses TRBV5-5 and TRBJ2-2; D gene unclear. Trimming took 4 bases from V and 1 from J, leaving 11 bases between them. Germline V lookup: CDR1 SGHKS, CDR2 YYEKEE (reference sequence). This CDR3 spans 15 amino acids.

This chain joins TRBV19 and TRBJ1-6, with 7 bases identical to TRBD1. Germline-derived CDR1 and CDR2 are LNHDA and SQIVND (reference sequence). The CDR3 length is 15 residues. V was pared by 3 bases and J by 7 bases, with 6 bases of the junction left unmatched. CDR3 nucleotide sequence: TGTGCCAGTAGTATTTGGGGACAGACAAATTCACCCCTCCACTTT. This translates into CASSIWGQTNSPLHF.

The chain carries TRBV29-1 and TRBJ1-5; D perhaps matches TRBD1 (6 bases). The CDR3 covers 13 residues. The germline gives CDR1 SQVTM, CDR2 ANQGSEA. Trimming cost V 6 bases and J 5 bases, with 14 bases left between them. This CDR3 reads CSVQTQGDQPQHF. The CDR3 nucleotides read TGCAGCGTGCAAACACAGGGCGATCAGCCCCAGCATTTT.

V is TRBV4-1 and J is TRBJ2-7; maybe TRBD1 (5 bases). The CDR3 covers 13 residues. The germline CDR1 and CDR2 sequences are MGHRA and YSYEKL. Between the trimmed V and J ends, which lost 1 base and 4 bases, there was a span of 8 bases. The CDR3 DNA follows: TGCGCCAGCAGCCAAGGCAGGGAATACGAGCAGTACTTC. Residues: CASSQGREYEQYF.

The V and J genes are TRBV4-1 and TRBJ1-2; tentative D call: TRBD1 (6 bases). The ends were cut back, 1 base at V and 4 bases at J, with 13 bases in the middle. The CDR3 loop spans 15 amino acids. Looked up from germline, CDR1 is MGHRA and CDR2 is YSYEKL. As DNA, the CDR3 is TGCGCCAGCAGCCAAGGGGTCACGACAGGCTATGGCTACACCTTC. As protein: CASSQGVTTGYGYTF.

This clone was found once. Other DNA sequences of this sample code for an identical CDR3. The V call is TRBV19, the J call TRBJ1-5; D may be TRBD1 (5 bases). V lost 4 bases and J 6 bases, leaving 13 bases between the germline ends. CDR1 is LNHDA, CDR2 SQIVND, per germline (reference sequence). This CDR3 has 14 amino acids. The CDR3 coding sequence is TGTGCCAGTAGTACCCAGGGTCTTGGTCAGCCCCAGCATTTT. This translates into CASSTQGLGQPQHF. Full variable domain (rest looked up from reference TRBV19 and TRBJ1-5): DGGITQSPKYLFRKEGQNVTLSCEQNLNHDAMYWYRQDPGQGLRLIYYSQIVNDFQKGDIAEGYSVSREKKESFPLTVTSAQKNPTAFYLCASSTQGLGQPQHFGDGTRLSIL.

The chain recombines TRBV28 with TRBJ2-1, with D maybe TRBD2 (6 bases). Between the trimmed V and J ends, which lost 5 bases and 10 bases, there was a span of 15 bases. CDR1 and CDR2 (germline): MDHEN, SYDVKM. This CDR3 is 13 amino acids long. CDR3: CASSGTVPKEQFF. CDR3 nucleotides: TGTGCCAGCAGTGGGACTGTCCCAAAGGAGCAGTTCTTC.

This clone was observed a single time. This chain joins TRBV19 and TRBJ1-1; D unresolved. V dropped 8 bases and J dropped 5 bases, with 6 bases sitting between them. In germline, CDR1 is LNHDA, CDR2 SQIVND (reference sequence). The CDR3 contains 10 residues. CDR3: CASPPTEAFF. The CDR3 nucleotides are TGTGCCAGTCCCCCAACTGAAGCTTTCTTT.

The rearrangement links TRBV27 to TRBJ2-6; perhaps TRBD2 as D (6 bases). Germline V gene data show CDR1 as MNHEY and CDR2 as SMNVEV (reference sequence). CDR3 length: 17 amino acids. Trimming removed 1 base from V and 2 bases from J, with 12 bases in between. CDR3 protein: CASSLWGVKAGANVLTF. The CDR3 nucleotides read TGTGCCAGCAGTTTATGGGGGGTGAAAGCTGGGGCCAACGTCCTGACTTTC.

The rearrangement joins TRBV19 to TRBJ2-7; D gene unclear. The CDR3 has 15 residues. The germline V gene has CDR1 LNHDA and CDR2 SQIVND (reference sequence). V lost 10 bases and J lost 3, with 22 bases in between. The CDR3 loop is CATSPRSRPIYEQYF. CDR3 DNA sequence: TGTGCCACCTCACCTAGAAGCAGACCGATCTACGAGCAGTACTTC. The whole variable domain, filled in from reference TRBV19 and TRBJ2-7, reads DGGITQSPKYLFRKEGQNVTLSCEQNLNHDAMYWYRQDPGQGLRLIYYSQIVNDFQKGDIAEGYSVSREKKESFPLTVTSAQKNPTAFYLCATSPRSRPIYEQYFGPGTRLTVT.

The chain joins TRBV27 to TRBJ2-7; a possible D gene is TRBD2 (5 bases). Trimming took 2 bases from V and 3 from J, leaving 17 bases between them. CDR1 is MNHEY, CDR2 SMNVEV, per germline (reference sequence). This CDR3 is 16 amino acids long. DNA of the CDR3: TGTGCCAGCAGTTTAAGAGGGATGAAAGGTGTCTACGAGCAGTACTTC. This codes for CASSLRGMKGVYEQYF.

This chain joins TRBV6-4 and TRBJ2-7, with D maybe TRBD2 (6 bases). The CDR3 covers 14 residues. Germline CDR1 MRHNA, CDR2 SNTAGT. Trimming removed 0 bases from V and 6 bases from J, with 12 bases in between. The CDR3 DNA follows: TGTGCCAGCAGTGACTCCTGGCGGGGAGGCGAGCAGTACTTC. Translating it yields CASSDSWRGGEQYF.

The gene calls are TRBV10-3 and TRBJ2-7; 15 bases are shared with TRBD2. CDR1 ENHRY and CDR2 SYGVKD come from the germline V gene. V was pared by 4 bases and J by 0 bases, with 4 bases of the junction left unmatched. The CDR3 consists of 17 residues. The chain's CDR3 is CAISAGLAGGYSYEQYF. CDR3 coding DNA: TGTGCCATCAGTGCGGGACTAGCGGGGGGCTACTCCTACGAGCAGTACTTC.

This clone was counted once. This chain joins TRBV5-1 and TRBJ1-1, with D tentatively TRBD1 (6 bases). Germline V gives CDR1 SGHRS, CDR2 YFSETQ. V was shortened by 6 bases and J by 0 bases, with 18 bases between the two germline ends. The CDR3 sequence is 16 residues long. The CDR3 region is CASISGVGSLNTEAFF. Written as DNA, the CDR3 is TGCGCCAGCATTTCAGGGGTGGGGAGCTTGAACACTGAAGCTTTCTTT.